Following are 3 T cell receptor beta chains from one sample sequenced in a study of T-cell memory formation after mild COVID-19. TCRdb used MiXCR to reprocess the 5' RACE reads, holding one entry per CDR3 protein. The sample shows about 310,000 distinct CDR3 sequences, approximately 19% of them seen only once. The specimen sequenced was PBMCs or a T cell subset sorted from them (not recorded which). The source of these receptors is a young man who had mild COVID-19 (a few samples of this study predate the infection). Cell type and time point are not known.

The chain joins TRBV24-1 to TRBJ2-1; D might be TRBD1 (6 bases). Germline CDR1 reads KGHDR; CDR2 reads SFDVKD. Deletions cut 3 bases from V and 10 bases from J, with 15 bases between. This CDR3 is 14 amino acids long. The CDR3: CATSDANREWEQFF. In DNA form, the CDR3 reads TGTGCCACCAGTGATGCGAACAGGGAGTGGGAGCAGTTCTTC.

The chain carries TRBV6-6 and TRBJ1-6, with a weak D call TRBD1 (5 bases). Trimming cost V 6 bases and J 9 bases, with 15 bases left between them. This CDR3 is built from 14 residues. Germline lookup yields CDR1 MNHNY and CDR2 SVGAGI (reference sequence). In nucleotides, the CDR3 is TGTGCCAGCAGCCGGGACCGCGCGGGTTCACCCCTCCACTTT. Its protein is CASSRDRAGSPLHF.

The chain uses TRBV5-1 and TRBJ2-5, with D perhaps matching TRBD2 (6 bases). Germline CDR1 reads SGHRS; CDR2 reads YFSETQ. The germline V and J ends were trimmed by 0 bases and 3 bases, with 15 bases remaining between them. The CDR3 runs to 16 residues. The CDR3 DNA reads as TGCGCCAGCAGCTTGGGGAGGGGCAACCTGGAAGAGACCCAGTACTTC. Translation: CASSLGRGNLEETQYF.